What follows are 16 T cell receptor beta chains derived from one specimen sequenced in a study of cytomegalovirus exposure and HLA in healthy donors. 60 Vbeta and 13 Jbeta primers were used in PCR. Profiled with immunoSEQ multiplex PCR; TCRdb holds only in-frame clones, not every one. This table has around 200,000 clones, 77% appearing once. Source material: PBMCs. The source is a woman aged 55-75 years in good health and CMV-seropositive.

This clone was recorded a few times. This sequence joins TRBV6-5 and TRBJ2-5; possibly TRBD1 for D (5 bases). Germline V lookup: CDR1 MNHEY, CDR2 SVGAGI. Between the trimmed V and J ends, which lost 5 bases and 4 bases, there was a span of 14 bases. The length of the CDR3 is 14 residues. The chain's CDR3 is CASSEGEFPETQYF. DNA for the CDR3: TGTGCCAGCAGTGAAGGGGAATTTCCAGAGACCCAGTACTTC.

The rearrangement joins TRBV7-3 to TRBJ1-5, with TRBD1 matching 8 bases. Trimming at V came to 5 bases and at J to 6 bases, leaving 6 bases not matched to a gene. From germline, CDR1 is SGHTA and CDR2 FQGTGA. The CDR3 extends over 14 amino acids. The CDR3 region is CASSRTGGSQPQHF. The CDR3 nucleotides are TGTGCCAGCAGCCGAACAGGGGGATCTCAGCCCCAGCATTTT.

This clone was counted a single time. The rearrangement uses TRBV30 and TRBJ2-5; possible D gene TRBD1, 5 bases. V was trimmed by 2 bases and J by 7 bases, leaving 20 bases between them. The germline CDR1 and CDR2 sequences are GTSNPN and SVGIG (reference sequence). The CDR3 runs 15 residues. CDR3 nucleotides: TGTGCCTGGAGTCACTCCCGACCGCCTAGGGGGACCCAGTACTTC. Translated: CAWSHSRPPRGTQYF. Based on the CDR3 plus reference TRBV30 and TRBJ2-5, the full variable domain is SQTIHQWPATLVQPVGSPLSLECTVEGTSNPNLYWYRQAAGRGLQLLFYSVGIGQISSEVPQNLSASRPQDRQFILSSKKLLLSDSGFYLCAWSHSRPPRGTQYFGPGTRLLVL.

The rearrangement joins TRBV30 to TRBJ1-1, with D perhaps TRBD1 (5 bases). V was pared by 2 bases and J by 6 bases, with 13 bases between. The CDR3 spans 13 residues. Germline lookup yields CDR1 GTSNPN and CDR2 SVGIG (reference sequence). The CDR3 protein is CAWSPGKISEAFF. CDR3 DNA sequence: TGTGCCTGGAGTCCAGGGAAGATCTCTGAAGCTTTCTTT.

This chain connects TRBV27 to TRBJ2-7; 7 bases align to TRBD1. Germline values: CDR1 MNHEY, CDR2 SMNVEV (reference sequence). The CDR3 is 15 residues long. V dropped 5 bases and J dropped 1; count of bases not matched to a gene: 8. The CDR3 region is CASSGRQGGSYEQYF. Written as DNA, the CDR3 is TGTGCCAGCAGTGGCCGACAGGGCGGATCCTACGAGCAGTACTTC.

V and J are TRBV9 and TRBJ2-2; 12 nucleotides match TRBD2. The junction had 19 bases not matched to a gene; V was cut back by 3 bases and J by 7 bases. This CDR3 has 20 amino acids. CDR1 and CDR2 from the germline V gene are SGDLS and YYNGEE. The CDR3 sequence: CASSAPPLLTSGGRNGELFF. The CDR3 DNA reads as TGTGCCAGCAGCGCCCCCCCGCTCCTAACTAGCGGGGGGAGGAACGGGGAGCTGTTTTTT. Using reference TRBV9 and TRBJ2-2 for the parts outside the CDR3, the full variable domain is DSGVTQTPKHLITATGQRVTLRCSPRSGDLSVYWYQQSLDQGLQFLIQYYNGEERAKGNILERFSAQQFPDLHSELNLSSLELGDSALYFCASSAPPLLTSGGRNGELFFGEGSRLTVL.

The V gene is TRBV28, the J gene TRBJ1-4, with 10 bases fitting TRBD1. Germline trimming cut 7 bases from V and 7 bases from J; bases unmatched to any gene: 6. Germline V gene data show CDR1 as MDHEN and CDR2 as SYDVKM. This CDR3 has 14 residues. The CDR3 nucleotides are TGTGCCAGCAAGCCCGGGACAGGGGTTGAAAAACTGTTTTTT. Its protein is CASKPGTGVEKLFF.

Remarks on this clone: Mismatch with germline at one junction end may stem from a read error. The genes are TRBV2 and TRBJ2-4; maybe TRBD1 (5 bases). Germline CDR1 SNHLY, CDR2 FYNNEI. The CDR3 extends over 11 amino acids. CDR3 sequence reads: CASQGRNSQYF. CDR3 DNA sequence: TGTGCCAGCCAGGGAAGAAACAGTCAGTACTTC.

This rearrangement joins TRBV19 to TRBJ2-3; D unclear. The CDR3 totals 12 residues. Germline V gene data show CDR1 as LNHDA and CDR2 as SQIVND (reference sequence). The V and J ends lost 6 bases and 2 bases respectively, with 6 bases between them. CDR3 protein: CASRQDTDTQYF. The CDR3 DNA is TGTGCCAGTAGACAAGACACAGATACGCAGTATTTT.

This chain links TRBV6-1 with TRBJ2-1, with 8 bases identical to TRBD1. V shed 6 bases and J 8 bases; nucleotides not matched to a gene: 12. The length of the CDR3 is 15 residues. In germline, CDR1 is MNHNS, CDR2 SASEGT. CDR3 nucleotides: TGTGCCAGCAGCCGGACAGGGACTTTGACTGATGAGCAGTTCTTC. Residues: CASSRTGTLTDEQFF.

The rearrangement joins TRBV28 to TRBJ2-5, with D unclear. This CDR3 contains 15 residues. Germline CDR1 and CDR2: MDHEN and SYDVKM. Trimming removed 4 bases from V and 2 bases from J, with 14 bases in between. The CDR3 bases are TGTGCCAGCAGTTACTTATCCAGGCCTCAAGAGACCCAGTACTTC. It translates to CASSYLSRPQETQYF.

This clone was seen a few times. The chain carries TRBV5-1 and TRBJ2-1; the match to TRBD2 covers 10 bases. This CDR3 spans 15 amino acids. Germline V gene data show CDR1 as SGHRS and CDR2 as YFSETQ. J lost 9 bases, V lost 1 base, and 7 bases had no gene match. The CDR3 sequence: CASSLNSGGAGEQFF. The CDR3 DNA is TGCGCCAGCAGCTTGAACAGCGGGGGGGCAGGTGAGCAGTTCTTC.

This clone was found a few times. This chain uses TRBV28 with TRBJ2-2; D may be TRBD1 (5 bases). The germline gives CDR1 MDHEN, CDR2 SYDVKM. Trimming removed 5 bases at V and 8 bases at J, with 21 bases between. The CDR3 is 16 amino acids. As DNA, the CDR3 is TGTGCCAGCAGTGCCGGACCCGCGATAAGGGGTGGGGAGCTGTTTTTT. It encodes CASSAGPAIRGGELFF. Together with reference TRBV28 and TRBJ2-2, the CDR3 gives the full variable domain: DVKVTQSSRYLVKRTGEKVFLECVQDMDHENMFWYRQDPGLGLRLIYFSYDVKMKEKGDIPEGYSVSREKKERFSLILESASTNQTSMYLCASSAGPAIRGGELFFGEGSRLTVL.

This CDR3 is CASSGGQDEKLFF. The CDR3 DNA follows: TGTGCCAGCAGTGGTGGGCAGGATGAAAAACTGTTTTTT. The gene calls are TRBV6-1 and TRBJ1-4; D is unresolved. The CDR3 contains 13 residues. The germline V and J ends were trimmed by 4 bases and 6 bases, with 9 bases remaining between them. Germline V lookup: CDR1 MNHNS, CDR2 SASEGT.

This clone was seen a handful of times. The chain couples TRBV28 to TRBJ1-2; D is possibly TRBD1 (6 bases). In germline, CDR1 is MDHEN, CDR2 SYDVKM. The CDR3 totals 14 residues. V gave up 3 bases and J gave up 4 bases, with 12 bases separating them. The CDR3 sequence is CASSFQGSGYGYTF. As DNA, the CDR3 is TGTGCCAGCAGTTTCCAGGGGTCGGGCTATGGCTACACCTTC.

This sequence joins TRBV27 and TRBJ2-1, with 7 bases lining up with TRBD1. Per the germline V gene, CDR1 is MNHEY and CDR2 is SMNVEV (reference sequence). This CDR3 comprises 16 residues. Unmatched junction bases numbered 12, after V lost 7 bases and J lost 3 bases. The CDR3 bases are TGTGCCAGCACCCTGAGAAGGACAGGTAGCTACAATGAGCAGTTCTTC. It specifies CASTLRRTGSYNEQFF.